This T cell receptor beta chain was documented in a study of immune evolution from preneoplasia to lung adenocarcinoma. Produced via immunoSEQ multiplex PCR; TCRdb's table is partial and in-frame only. The data hold 1,500 to 2,500 clones, with 80% to 90% observed a single time. This receptor was taken from a person aged 65 to 79 with lung adenocarcinoma. The sequenced sample was FFPE adjacent normal lung tissue.

The CDR3 coding sequence is TGTGCCAGTAGTAGCGGTCCCGAGCAGTACTTC. This gives the protein CASSSGPEQYF. The J gene is TRBJ2-7, the V gene TRBV19; D remains ambiguous. Germline V gene data show CDR1 as LNHDA and CDR2 as SQIVND (reference sequence). The V gene lost 4 bases and the J gene lost 6 bases, with 7 bases spanning the gap. The CDR3 totals 11 residues. Together with reference TRBV19 and TRBJ2-7, the CDR3 gives the full variable domain: DGGITQSPKYLFRKEGQNVTLSCEQNLNHDAMYWYRQDPGQGLRLIYYSQIVNDFQKGDIAEGYSVSREKKESFPLTVTSAQKNPTAFYLCASSSGPEQYFGPGTRLTVT.